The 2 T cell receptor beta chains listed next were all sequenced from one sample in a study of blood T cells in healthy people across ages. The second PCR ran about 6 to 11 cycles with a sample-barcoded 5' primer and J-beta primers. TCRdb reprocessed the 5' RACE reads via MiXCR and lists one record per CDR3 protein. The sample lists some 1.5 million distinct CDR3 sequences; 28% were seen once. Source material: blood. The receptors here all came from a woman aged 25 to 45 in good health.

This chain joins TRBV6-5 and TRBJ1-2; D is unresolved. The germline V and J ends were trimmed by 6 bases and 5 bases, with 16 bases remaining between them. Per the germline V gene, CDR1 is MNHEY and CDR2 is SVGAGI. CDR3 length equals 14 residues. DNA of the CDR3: TGTGCCAGCAGGGTCTTTGGCCAACCGTATGGCTACACCTTC. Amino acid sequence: CASRVFGQPYGYTF.

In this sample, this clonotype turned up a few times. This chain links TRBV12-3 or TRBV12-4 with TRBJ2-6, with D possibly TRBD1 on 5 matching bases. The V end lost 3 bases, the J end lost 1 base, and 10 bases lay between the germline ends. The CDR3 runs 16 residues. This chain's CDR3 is CASSFTGLSGANVLTF. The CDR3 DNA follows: TGTGCCAGCAGTTTTACAGGATTATCTGGGGCCAACGTCCTGACTTTC.